The 30 T cell receptor beta chains below were found in one sample sequenced in a study of T cell responses to AZD1222 COVID-19 vaccine. Some clones are missing from TCRdb's copy, which holds only in-frame ones; the method was immunoSEQ multiplex PCR. Altogether approximately 110,000 clones are present, around 76% being singletons, with the ten largest covering about 5%. The starting material was peripheral blood, obtained on day 0 of AZD1222 vaccination. The receptors derive from an adult in good health.

This sequence joins TRBV20-1 and TRBJ1-2; TRBD1 is a possible D gene (6 bases). The CDR3 runs 13 residues. Germline V gene lookup returns CDR1 DFQATT and CDR2 SNEGSKA (reference sequence). Trimming stripped 3 bases from V and 4 bases from J, with 12 bases between. CDR3 sequence reads: CSASWGQGYGYTF. The CDR3 DNA sequence: TGCAGTGCTAGTTGGGGGCAAGGCTATGGCTACACCTTC.

The chain links TRBV7-8 to TRBJ1-6; 7 bases are shared with TRBD1. This CDR3 comprises 15 residues. With V trimmed by 3 bases and J by 7 bases, 6 bases remained unmatched. Germline assignment: CDR1 SGHVS and CDR2 FQNEAQ. CDR3 sequence: CASSFSGQNNSPLHF. The CDR3 bases are TGTGCCAGCAGCTTCTCGGGACAGAACAATTCACCCCTCCACTTT.

This rearrangement joins TRBV6-5 to TRBJ1-1; perhaps TRBD1 as D (5 bases). Trimming cost V 6 bases and J 0 bases, with 14 bases left between them. This CDR3 contains 15 residues. CDR1 MNHEY and CDR2 SVGAGI come from the germline V gene. The CDR3 sequence is CASSPGTAMNTEAFF. The CDR3 DNA follows: TGTGCCAGCAGCCCCGGGACGGCCATGAACACTGAAGCTTTCTTT.

J is TRBJ2-7 and V is TRBV6-5; D might be TRBD1 or TRBD2, each matching 7 bases. The CDR3 is 15 amino acids. Germline V gives CDR1 MNHEY, CDR2 SVGAGI. Trimming took off 6 bases at V and 5 bases at J, with 20 bases between the two ends. The CDR3 DNA sequence: TGTGCCAGCAGCCTCCGACAGGGAGGGATCCACGAGCAGTACTTC. Translating gives CASSLRQGGIHEQYF.

The chain is built from TRBV4-2 and TRBJ2-3; D is unclear. The CDR3 is 12 residues long. Germline V gene data show CDR1 as LGHNA and CDR2 as YNFKEQ. Between the trimmed V and J ends, which lost 4 bases and 7 bases, there was a span of 9 bases. The CDR3 region has the DNA TGTGCCAGCAGCCTAAGCAGGAATACGCAGTATTTT. It codes for CASSLSRNTQYF.

This chain links TRBV9 with TRBJ1-1, with D perhaps TRBD1 (6 bases). Germline lookup yields CDR1 SGDLS and CDR2 YYNGEE. Trimming cost V 2 bases and J 9 bases, with 14 bases left between them. CDR3 length: 13 amino acids. CDR3 in DNA: TGTGCCAGCAGCGTCGCACTGACAGGCCAAGCTTTCTTT. Protein: CASSVALTGQAFF. The variable domain in full, completed from reference TRBV9 and TRBJ1-1, reads DSGVTQTPKHLITATGQRVTLRCSPRSGDLSVYWYQQSLDQGLQFLIQYYNGEERAKGNILERFSAQQFPDLHSELNLSSLELGDSALYFCASSVALTGQAFFGQGTRLTVV.

The rearrangement uses TRBV29-1 and TRBJ1-2; 9 nucleotides agree with TRBD1. From germline, CDR1 is SQVTM and CDR2 ANQGSEA. Trimming cost V 6 bases and J 4 bases; bases outside gene matches: 12. This CDR3 is built from 15 residues. Here the CDR3 reads CSVSAVGQGFYGYTF. The CDR3 DNA is TGCAGCGTCTCCGCGGTTGGACAGGGGTTCTATGGCTACACCTTC.

The chain combines TRBV4-2 with TRBJ2-1; 8 positions agree with TRBD2. Trimming at V came to 6 bases and at J to 3 bases, leaving 7 bases not matched to a gene. Germline assignment: CDR1 LGHNA and CDR2 YNFKEQ. The CDR3 loop spans 15 amino acids. In DNA form, the CDR3 reads TGTGCCAGCAGACCAGCGGGGGCAATCTACAATGAGCAGTTCTTC. Residues: CASRPAGAIYNEQFF.

The chain uses TRBV6-5 and TRBJ1-5, with no clear D. Germline CDR1 MNHEY, CDR2 SVGAGI. V gave up 8 bases and J gave up 0 bases, with 5 bases separating them. The CDR3 runs 12 residues. CDR3 DNA sequence: TGTGCCAGCTGCGGTAGCAATCAGCCCCAGCATTTT. Translation: CASCGSNQPQHF.

V and J are TRBV6-4 and TRBJ1-6; 10 bases are shared with TRBD1. This CDR3 spans 15 amino acids. The trim removed 0 bases at V and 7 bases at J, leaving 0 bases unmatched. Germline V gene data show CDR1 as MRHNA and CDR2 as SNTAGT. CDR3 in amino acids: CASSDSTGGNSPLHF. CDR3 nucleotides: TGTGCCAGCAGTGACTCGACAGGGGGCAATTCACCCCTCCACTTT.

This chain joins TRBV5-1 and TRBJ2-2; 9 bases fit TRBD2. The CDR3 is made up of 16 amino acids. V was clipped by 0 bases and J by 5 bases; unmatched bases: 5. CDR1 and CDR2 (germline): SGHRS, YFSETQ. For the CDR3, the DNA is TGCGCCAGCAGCTTGGGGGGACTAGCCCAAACCGGGGAGCTGTTTTTT. It yields the protein CASSLGGLAQTGELFF. Full variable domain (remainder filled in from reference TRBV5-1 and TRBJ2-2): KAGVTQTPRYLIKTRGQQVTLSCSPISGHRSVSWYQQTPGQGLQFLFEYFSETQRNKGNFPGRFSGRQFSNSRSEMNVSTLELGDSALYLCASSLGGLAQTGELFFGEGSRLTVL.

V is TRBV11-2 and J is TRBJ1-5; 11 bases are a match to TRBD1. The CDR3 contains 18 residues. Trimming removed 1 base from V and 1 base from J; junction bases left unmatched: 6. Germline V gene sequence: CDR1 SGHAT, CDR2 FQNNGV. CDR3 loop: CASSLGTGGPISNQPQHF. The CDR3 DNA is TGTGCCAGCAGCTTAGGGACAGGGGGCCCAATAAGCAATCAGCCCCAGCATTTT.

The chain links TRBV4-1 to TRBJ1-2; D not certain. The CDR3 spans 13 residues. The V end was cut by 6 bases, the J end by 4 bases, with 12 bases between. Germline V gives CDR1 MGHRA, CDR2 YSYEKL. CDR3 loop: CASRREGVYGYTF. The CDR3 DNA is TGCGCCAGCAGACGGGAGGGTGTCTATGGCTACACCTTC.

This clone was counted a single time. The chain recombines TRBV5-4 with TRBJ2-3; no clear D gene. V lost 4 bases and J 2 bases, leaving 14 bases between the germline ends. Germline lookup yields CDR1 SGHNT and CDR2 YYREEE (reference sequence). This CDR3 spans 15 amino acids. The CDR3 region is CASSRLGGTTDTQYF. DNA of the CDR3: TGTGCCAGCAGCCGTTTAGGCGGTACCACAGATACGCAGTATTTT.

The chain is built from TRBV4-2 and TRBJ1-4, with D possibly being TRBD1 (6 bases). Germline V lookup: CDR1 LGHNA, CDR2 YNFKEQ. V was pared by 0 bases and J by 8 bases, with 13 bases between. The CDR3 extends over 15 amino acids. Here the CDR3 reads CASSQDWGREEKLFF. The CDR3, as DNA: TGTGCCAGCAGCCAAGATTGGGGGCGGGAGGAAAAACTGTTTTTT.

The J gene is TRBJ2-3, the V gene TRBV29-1; a weak D match, TRBD1 (5 bases). V lost 5 bases, J lost 1 base, and 7 bases lay in between. The germline V gene encodes CDR1 SQVTM and CDR2 ANQGSEA. The CDR3 covers 12 residues. The CDR3 loop reads CSVLTGTDTQYF. Here the CDR3 DNA reads TGCAGCGTTTTGACAGGCACAGATACGCAGTATTTT.

The J gene is TRBJ1-3, the V gene TRBV6-5; no reliable D call. The CDR3 has 14 residues. CDR1 is MNHEY and CDR2 is SVGAGI in the germline V gene. V was shortened by 4 bases and J by 0 bases, with 7 bases between the two germline ends. CDR3 coding DNA: TGTGCCAGCAGTTCCACAGACTCTGGAAACACCATATATTTT. Translated: CASSSTDSGNTIYF.

The chain combines TRBV9 with TRBJ2-5, with 7 bases matching TRBD2. The CDR3 has 15 amino acids. Germline assignment: CDR1 SGDLS and CDR2 YYNGEE. With V trimmed by 3 bases and J by 0 bases, 5 bases remained unmatched. The CDR3: CASSASGAHQETQYF. The CDR3 DNA reads TGTGCCAGCAGCGCAAGCGGGGCACACCAAGAGACCCAGTACTTC.

The rearrangement links TRBV7-3 to TRBJ1-1; D unresolved. From germline, CDR1 is SGHTA and CDR2 FQGTGA. This CDR3 region has 15 residues. V was trimmed by 5 bases and J by 1 base, leaving 14 bases between them. The CDR3 DNA follows: TGTGCCAGCAGCCCCTGGGCCGGGAAGAACACTGAAGCTTTCTTT. Amino acid sequence: CASSPWAGKNTEAFF.

This clone was counted a few times. This chain links TRBV29-1 with TRBJ1-2; no reliable D call. CDR1 is SQVTM, CDR2 ANQGSEA, per germline. V gave up 3 bases and J gave up 5 bases, with 10 bases separating them. The CDR3 has 12 amino acids. This chain's CDR3 is CSVEHSIYGYTF. The CDR3 DNA reads as TGCAGCGTTGAGCATAGTATATATGGCTACACCTTC.

The chain couples TRBV6-2 or TRBV6-3 to TRBJ2-4, with 11 bases that match TRBD2. Germline CDR1 reads MNHEY; CDR2 reads SVGEGT. The CDR3 is 18 residues long. Unmatched junction bases numbered 6, after V lost 2 bases and J lost 0 bases. CDR3 nucleotides: TGTGCCAGCAGTTACATTACTAGCGGGGGAGTAGCCAAAAACATTCAGTACTTC. It codes for CASSYITSGGVAKNIQYF.

The chain is built from TRBV7-9 and TRBJ2-7; 8 positions agree with TRBD2. Germline CDR1 reads SEHNR; CDR2 reads FQNEAQ (reference sequence). V lost 1 base to trimming and J lost 1 base; unmatched junction nucleotides: 3. The CDR3 is 15 residues long. CDR3 nucleotide sequence: TGTGCCAGCAGCTTAGTAAGCGGGGGTTCCTACGAGCAGTACTTC. Its protein product is CASSLVSGGSYEQYF.

This chain links TRBV19 with TRBJ2-1; 11 bases are a match to TRBD2. CDR1 and CDR2 (germline): LNHDA, SQIVND (reference sequence). The V gene end was trimmed by 3 bases and the J gene end by 7 bases; junction bases not matched to a gene: 5. The CDR3 length is 15 residues. The CDR3 coding sequence is TGTGCCAGTAGTATCGTTCTAGCGGGGGGTAATGAGCAGTTCTTC. This gives the protein CASSIVLAGGNEQFF.

This rearrangement joins TRBV19 to TRBJ2-7, with 9 bases aligning to TRBD1. Germline-derived CDR1 and CDR2 are LNHDA and SQIVND (reference sequence). The ends lost 3 bases at V and 2 bases at J; junction bases unmatched: 11. The CDR3 extends over 17 amino acids. CDR3 sequence: CASSMGTGTGNTYEQYF. The CDR3 DNA reads as TGTGCCAGTAGTATGGGTACCGGGACAGGGAATACCTACGAGCAGTACTTC.

This chain links TRBV7-8 with TRBJ2-7; D unresolved. The length of the CDR3 is 13 residues. With 3 bases removed from V and 2 bases from J, the gap between germline ends came to 8 bases. Germline values: CDR1 SGHVS, CDR2 FQNEAQ. The CDR3 spells CASSFTSAYEQYF. In DNA form, the CDR3 reads TGTGCCAGCAGCTTCACAAGTGCCTACGAGCAGTACTTC.

The rearrangement links TRBV4-3 to TRBJ1-4, with D tentatively TRBD1 (5 bases). V dropped 3 bases and J dropped 6 bases, with 14 bases sitting between them. The CDR3 is made up of 15 amino acids. CDR1 is LGHNA and CDR2 is YSLEER in the germline V gene. CDR3 amino acids: CASSHFRDRDEKLFF. CDR3 nucleotide sequence: TGCGCCAGCAGCCATTTCCGGGACCGAGATGAAAAACTGTTTTTT.

The chain links TRBV7-9 to TRBJ1-2; D unresolved. Trimming took 7 bases from V and 3 from J, leaving 9 bases between them. CDR1 and CDR2 (germline): SEHNR, FQNEAQ (reference sequence). This CDR3 comprises 12 residues. The CDR3: CASNSGYYGYTF. The CDR3 DNA is TGTGCCAGCAACTCAGGATACTATGGCTACACCTTC.

V and J are TRBV18 and TRBJ2-5, with 12 bases that match TRBD2. CDR3 length: 17 residues. Germline CDR1 is KGHSH and CDR2 is LQKENI. The junction had 10 bases not matched to a gene; V was cut back by 6 bases and J by 2 bases. CDR3 coding DNA: TGTGCCAGCTCGCATAGGACTAGCGGGGACATACAAGAGACCCAGTACTTC. It is translated as CASSHRTSGDIQETQYF.

This rearrangement joins TRBV20-1 to TRBJ2-7; D is ambiguous. The length of the CDR3 is 12 residues. V lost 3 bases, J lost 1 base, and 7 bases lay in between. Germline V gene data show CDR1 as DFQATT and CDR2 as SNEGSKA (reference sequence). The CDR3 protein is CSASSTSYEQYF. CDR3 nucleotides: TGCAGTGCTAGTAGTACTTCCTACGAGCAGTACTTC.

The chain combines TRBV5-5 with TRBJ2-5; no firm D call. The CDR3 consists of 13 residues. In germline, CDR1 is SGHKS, CDR2 YYEKEE (reference sequence). V was trimmed by 4 bases and J by 2 bases, leaving 9 bases between them. Written as DNA, the CDR3 is TGTGCCAGCAGCGGTACACGACAAGAGACCCAGTACTTC. This encodes CASSGTRQETQYF.